Shown below are 4 T cell receptor beta chains from a single sample sequenced in a study of a mutant IDH1 vaccine in newly diagnosed glioma. Some clones are missing from TCRdb's copy, which holds only in-frame ones; the method was immunoSEQ multiplex PCR. The table shows about 36,000 clones, with roughly 92% occurring only once. As to time point: baseline, week 1 (first vaccination visit). The treatment was: pre-vaccination baseline after standard-of-care therapy. The sequenced sample was PBMCs, obtained from a glioma patient treated with radiotherapy, temozolomide or both. The receptors were sampled from a man aged 18 to 35 with glioma.

This chain connects TRBV30 to TRBJ2-3; 10 bases match TRBD1. The ends lost 6 bases at V and 0 bases at J; junction bases unmatched: 3. The CDR3 is 14 amino acids. The germline CDR1 and CDR2 sequences are GTSNPN and SVGIG (reference sequence). The CDR3 spells CACRDRGSTDTQYF. CDR3 nucleotide sequence: TGTGCCTGCAGGGACAGGGGTAGCACAGATACGCAGTATTTT. The full variable domain, completed using reference TRBV30 and TRBJ2-3, is SQTIHQWPATLVQPVGSPLSLECTVEGTSNPNLYWYRQAAGRGLQLLFYSVGIGQISSEVPQNLSASRPQDRQFILSSKKLLLSDSGFYLCACRDRGSTDTQYFGPGTRLTVL.

V and J are TRBV6-5 and TRBJ2-3; no clear D gene. Trimming stripped 0 bases from V and 13 bases from J, with 8 bases between. CDR3 length equals 11 residues. Looked up from germline, CDR1 is MNHEY and CDR2 is SVGAGI. CDR3 bases: TGTGCCAGCAGTTACTCGGGGTTGGAGTATTTT. Encoded protein: CASSYSGLEYF.

The rearrangement links TRBV2 to TRBJ1-3; D remains ambiguous. The CDR3 extends over 15 amino acids. V shed 5 bases and J shed 2 bases, with 13 bases lying between them. CDR1 and CDR2 from the germline V gene are SNHLY and FYNNEI. Here the CDR3 DNA reads TGTGCCAGCAGTCGAGCAGTGGCTGCTGGAAACACCATATATTTT. Protein: CASSRAVAAGNTIYF.

This rearrangement joins TRBV7-2 to TRBJ2-1; possibly TRBD1 for D (6 bases). V was pared by 5 bases and J by 7 bases, with 21 bases between. This CDR3 spans 16 amino acids. Germline CDR1 reads SGHTA; CDR2 reads FQGNSA. As DNA, the CDR3 is TGTGCCAGCAGCCTTGACAGGCCAGTGGGAATGAATGAGCAGTTCTTC. This encodes CASSLDRPVGMNEQFF.